Sequencing of this TCR beta chain was carried out in a study of control samples from healthy donors and cancer patients. The V and J ends lost 2 bases and 4 bases, in that order; junction bases with no gene match: 8. CDR3 length: 17 amino acids. Germline CDR1 is SGHTA and CDR2 is FQGNSA. Libraries were prepared by immunoSEQ multiplex PCR; TCRdb keeps only in-frame clonotypes and omits some of them. The table has about 110,000 clones, roughly 90% seen once; the top ten hold roughly 4%. The sequence was collected from a woman in her fifties or sixties with lung cancer. The material sequenced was PBMCs. The chain carries TRBV7-2 and TRBJ2-1; 10 bases are shared with TRBD1. DNA for the CDR3: TGTGCCAGCAGCTTAATTTGGGACAGGGGTCGTTACAATGAGCAGTTCTTC. It yields the protein CASSLIWDRGRYNEQFF.